Listed here are 21 T cell receptor beta chains from one sample, sequenced in a study of T cell responses to AZD1222 COVID-19 vaccine. Clones were sequenced by immunoSEQ multiplex PCR, and TCRdb holds only the in-frame ones, with some missing. The sample lists around 90,000 clones, approximately 86% seen once, with 6.3% in the top ten. The sample here was peripheral blood, taken on day 0 of AZD1222 vaccination. The receptor source for this set is an adult in good health.

The chain carries TRBV19 and TRBJ1-6, with TRBD1 matching over 7 bases. CDR3 length: 15 residues. V trimming: 4 bases; J trimming: 4 bases; junction bases outside the gene matches: 4. Per the germline V gene, CDR1 is LNHDA and CDR2 is SQIVND (reference sequence). The CDR3 nucleotides are TGTGCCAGTAGTACCCGGGGACAGTATAATTCACCCCTCCACTTT. Protein sequence: CASSTRGQYNSPLHF. Variable domain in full (rest from reference TRBV19 and TRBJ1-6): DGGITQSPKYLFRKEGQNVTLSCEQNLNHDAMYWYRQDPGQGLRLIYYSQIVNDFQKGDIAEGYSVSREKKESFPLTVTSAQKNPTAFYLCASSTRGQYNSPLHFGNGTRLTVT.

The chain joins TRBV30 to TRBJ2-2, with D tentatively TRBD1 (6 bases). V gave up 3 bases and J gave up 1 base, with 6 bases separating them. The CDR3 covers 13 residues. The V gene's germline CDR1 is GTSNPN and CDR2 SVGIG (reference sequence). CDR3 sequence reads: CAWRGGNTGELFF. Here the CDR3 DNA reads TGTGCCTGGAGAGGGGGGAACACCGGGGAGCTGTTTTTT.

This chain uses TRBV7-9 with TRBJ1-1; 7 bases map to TRBD1. The CDR3 is 15 residues long. Germline V CDR1 and CDR2: SEHNR, FQNEAQ (reference sequence). The ends lost 4 bases at V and 0 bases at J; junction bases unmatched: 5. The CDR3 spells CASSSSGTVNTEAFF. CDR3 DNA: TGTGCCAGCAGCTCCTCCGGGACAGTGAACACTGAAGCTTTCTTT.

J is TRBJ2-2 and V is TRBV19, with D unclear. CDR3 length: 14 residues. Germline CDR1 is LNHDA and CDR2 is SQIVND (reference sequence). V lost 1 base to trimming and J lost 1 base, with 4 bases between them. CDR3 DNA: TGTGCCAGTAGTATAGCGAGGAACACCGGGGAGCTGTTTTTT. This encodes CASSIARNTGELFF.

The V call is TRBV11-2, the J call TRBJ1-1; D gene unclear. V was shortened by 2 bases and J by 4 bases, with 8 bases between the two germline ends. CDR1 SGHAT and CDR2 FQNNGV come from the germline V gene. This CDR3 spans 13 amino acids. CDR3 DNA: TGTGCCAGCAGCTTACCGGGCCTCACTGAAGCTTTCTTT. Amino acids: CASSLPGLTEAFF.

V is TRBV3-1 (or the pseudogene TRBV3-2) and J is TRBJ2-3, with TRBD1 identical over 8 bases. V trimming: 1 base; J trimming: 4 bases; junction bases outside the gene matches: 4. Per germline, CDR1 LGHDT and CDR2 YNNKEL (reference sequence). This CDR3 region has 15 residues. The CDR3 region is CASSQAGGGSDTQYF. CDR3 nucleotides: TGTGCCAGCAGCCAAGCAGGGGGCGGATCAGATACGCAGTATTTT.

This clone was recorded once. The chain recombines TRBV5-1 with TRBJ1-1; no firm D call. CDR1 SGHRS and CDR2 YFSETQ come from the germline V gene. Trimming removed 0 bases from V and 0 bases from J, with 9 bases in between. CDR3 length equals 15 residues. CDR3 DNA: TGCGCCAGCAGCTTGGACAATAACTTGAACACTGAAGCTTTCTTT. As protein: CASSLDNNLNTEAFF.

The chain has TRBV3-1 (or the pseudogene TRBV3-2) and TRBJ1-1; no reliable D call. The V and J ends lost 4 bases and 0 bases respectively, with 9 bases between them. The CDR3 spans 14 residues. Germline V CDR1 and CDR2: LGHDT, YNNKEL (reference sequence). CDR3 nucleotides: TGTGCCAGCAGCCGCCCCGCCATGAACACTGAAGCTTTCTTT. Translating gives CASSRPAMNTEAFF.

This sequence joins TRBV5-1 and TRBJ2-3, with 14 bases that match TRBD2. Germline lookup yields CDR1 SGHRS and CDR2 YFSETQ. With 4 bases clipped from V and 1 base from J, the junction kept 8 bases outside the gene matches. CDR3 length: 18 residues. The CDR3 DNA follows: TGCGCCAGCAGCAGAGGGACTAGCGGGAGTTCGGGCACAGATACGCAGTATTTT. It specifies CASSRGTSGSSGTDTQYF.

This chain joins TRBV6-5 and TRBJ2-1; TRBD1 matches at 11 bases. From germline, CDR1 is MNHEY and CDR2 SVGAGI. The J segment lost 6 bases and the V segment lost 5 bases, leaving 3 bases of the junction unmatched. The CDR3 loop spans 14 amino acids. The CDR3: CASSTGTGGNEQFF. The CDR3 region has the DNA TGTGCCAGCAGTACCGGGACAGGGGGCAATGAGCAGTTCTTC.

This rearrangement joins TRBV12-5 to TRBJ2-7; 7 bases map to TRBD1. The CDR3 is made up of 12 amino acids. With 5 bases clipped from V and 11 bases from J, the junction kept 9 bases outside the gene matches. Germline CDR1 reads LGHNT; CDR2 reads FRNRAP. CDR3 loop: CASGSEDRPEYF. Here the CDR3 DNA reads TGTGCTAGTGGTAGTGAGGACAGGCCGGAGTACTTC.

The V call is TRBV25-1, the J call TRBJ2-7; no clear D. The CDR3 contains 14 residues. Germline lookup yields CDR1 MGHDK and CDR2 SYGVNS. V was trimmed by 5 bases and J by 4 bases, leaving 15 bases between them. CDR3 loop: CASSLPERMYEQYF. Here the CDR3 DNA reads TGTGCCAGCAGTCTCCCGGAGAGAATGTACGAGCAGTACTTC.

The V gene is TRBV7-2, the J gene TRBJ1-5; D is unresolved. Trimming removed 5 bases from V and 3 bases from J, with 8 bases in between. This CDR3 has 13 amino acids. Germline-derived CDR1 and CDR2 are SGHTA and FQGNSA. The CDR3 bases are TGTGCCAGCAGCCCTAATAACAATCAGCCCCAGCATTTT. It translates to CASSPNNNQPQHF.

The chain is built from TRBV4-3 and TRBJ2-1, with 8 bases identical to TRBD1. Germline lookup yields CDR1 LGHNA and CDR2 YSLEER. This CDR3 spans 15 amino acids. The V segment lost 0 bases and the J segment 10 bases; nucleotides outside the gene matches: 8. CDR3 in amino acids: CASSQDWTGRNEQFF. CDR3 in DNA: TGCGCCAGCAGCCAAGATTGGACAGGGCGAAACGAGCAGTTCTTC.

The chain is built from TRBV5-6 and TRBJ1-4, with D possibly matching TRBD1 (5 bases). CDR1 is SGHDT, CDR2 YYEEEE, per germline. Trimming took 4 bases from V and 0 from J, leaving 22 bases between them. The CDR3 loop spans 19 amino acids. This CDR3 reads CASSAYPGTILATNEKLFF. CDR3 sequence (DNA): TGTGCCAGCAGCGCCTACCCCGGGACTATCCTTGCAACTAATGAAAAACTGTTTTTT.

This sequence joins TRBV7-2 and TRBJ2-2, with unresolved D. Germline assignment: CDR1 SGHTA and CDR2 FQGNSA. V was cut by 5 bases and J by 2 bases, with 3 bases left in between. The CDR3 has 12 residues. CDR3 region: CASSLNTGELFF. The CDR3 nucleotides read TGTGCCAGCAGCCTCAACACCGGGGAGCTGTTTTTT.

The J gene is TRBJ2-3, the V gene TRBV19; the D is unclear. Germline assignment: CDR1 LNHDA and CDR2 SQIVND (reference sequence). V lost 7 bases to trimming and J lost 0 bases, with 14 bases between them. CDR3 length equals 15 residues. As DNA, the CDR3 is TGTGCCAGTATGGAGACTGTCATCAGCACAGATACGCAGTATTTT. This encodes CASMETVISTDTQYF.

V and J are TRBV2 and TRBJ2-2, with 7 bases aligning to TRBD1. CDR1 is SNHLY and CDR2 is FYNNEI in the germline V gene. The V and J ends lost 2 bases and 4 bases, in that order; junction bases with no gene match: 4. The CDR3 runs to 15 residues. The DNA for the CDR3 is TGTGCCAGCAGTGAATCGCGACAGGGCACCGGGGAGCTGTTTTTT. Its protein is CASSESRQGTGELFF.

This chain links TRBV5-1 with TRBJ1-6; TRBD1 aligns across 7 bases. V shed 4 bases, J shed 8 bases, and the junction held 9 bases outside the gene matches. Germline lookup yields CDR1 SGHRS and CDR2 YFSETQ. CDR3 size: 15 residues. The CDR3 nucleotides are TGCGCCAGCAGCCCGACAGGGTCTCCCGATTCACCCCTCCACTTT. Amino acids: CASSPTGSPDSPLHF.

J is TRBJ2-5 and V is TRBV5-1; 8 bases agree with TRBD2. This CDR3 comprises 14 residues. J lost 4 bases, V lost 5 bases, and 7 bases had no gene match. The germline V gene encodes CDR1 SGHRS and CDR2 YFSETQ. The CDR3 here is CASSLSGGRETQYF. In DNA, the CDR3 is TGCGCCAGCAGTCTGAGCGGGGGAAGAGAGACCCAGTACTTC.

This rearrangement joins TRBV27 to TRBJ1-6; D is undetermined. Trimming left V 6 bases short and J 8 bases short, with 20 bases between. The CDR3 extends over 16 amino acids. Germline lookup yields CDR1 MNHEY and CDR2 SMNVEV (reference sequence). The CDR3, as DNA: TGTGCCAGCAGCCCACCTGGACTCGTAGGTCATTCACCCCTCCACTTT. It is translated as CASSPPGLVGHSPLHF.